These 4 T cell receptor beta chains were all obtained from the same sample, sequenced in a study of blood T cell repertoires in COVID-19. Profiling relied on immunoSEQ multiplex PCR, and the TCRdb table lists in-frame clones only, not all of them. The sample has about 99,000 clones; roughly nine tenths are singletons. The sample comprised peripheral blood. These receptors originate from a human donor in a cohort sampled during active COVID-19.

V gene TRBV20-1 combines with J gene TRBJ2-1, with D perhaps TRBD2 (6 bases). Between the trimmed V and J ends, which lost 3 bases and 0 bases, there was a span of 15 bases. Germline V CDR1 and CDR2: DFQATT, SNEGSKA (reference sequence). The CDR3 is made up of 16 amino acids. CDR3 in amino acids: CSASTGGAGSYNEQFF. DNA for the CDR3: TGCAGTGCTAGTACAGGAGGGGCCGGCTCCTACAATGAGCAGTTCTTC.

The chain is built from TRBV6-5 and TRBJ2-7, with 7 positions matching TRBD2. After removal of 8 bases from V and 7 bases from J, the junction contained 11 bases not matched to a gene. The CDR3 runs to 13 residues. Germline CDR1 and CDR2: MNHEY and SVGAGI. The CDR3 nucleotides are TGTGCCAGCGGCGGCGGCGGGAGCGGGGAGCAGTACTTC. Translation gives CASGGGGSGEQYF.

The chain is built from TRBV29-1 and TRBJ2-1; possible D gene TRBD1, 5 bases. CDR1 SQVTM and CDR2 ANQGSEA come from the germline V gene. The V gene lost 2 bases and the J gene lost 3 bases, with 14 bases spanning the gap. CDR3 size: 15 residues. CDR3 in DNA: TGCAGCGTTGAATTGCCAGGGCCGGTCTACAATGAGCAGTTCTTC. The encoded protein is CSVELPGPVYNEQFF.

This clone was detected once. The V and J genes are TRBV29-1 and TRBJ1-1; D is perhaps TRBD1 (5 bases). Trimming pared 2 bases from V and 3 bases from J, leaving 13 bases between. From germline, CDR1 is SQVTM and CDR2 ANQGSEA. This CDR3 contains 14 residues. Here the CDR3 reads CSVEWGDGDTEAFF. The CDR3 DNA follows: TGCAGCGTTGAATGGGGGGACGGGGACACTGAAGCTTTCTTT.